The 22 T cell receptor beta chains given below trace back to one sample, sequenced in a study of regulatory T cells in long-lasting Graves disease. Documented time point: persistent/refractory GD, antithyroid drugs over 5 years with positive TRAb. The TCR library was prepared using RNA isolated from PBMCs. With iRepertoire HTBI primers and Arm-PCR of CDR3 regions, TCR beta libraries were built. TCRdb re-derived calls from the multiplex PCR reads in MiXCR, one entry per CDR3 protein. The sample consists of more than 650,000 distinct CDR3 sequences, 25% to 30% of them appearing once. Sequencing used peripheral blood mononuclear cells (PBMCs), obtained when the disease was refractory, from a patient treated with antithyroid drugs. The receptors stem from a female donor with Graves disease.

The chain is built from TRBV20-1 and TRBJ1-2; D uncertain. Germline-derived CDR1 and CDR2 are DFQATT and SNEGSKA (reference sequence). The CDR3 covers 12 residues. V lost 3 bases, J lost 4 bases, and 9 bases lay in between. The CDR3 here is CSARLQIYGYTF. CDR3 nucleotides: TGCAGTGCTAGGCTACAGATCTATGGCTACACCTTC.

About this clonotype itself: At one boundary the junction diverges from the germline segment, which might be a read error. The gene calls are TRBV29-1 and TRBJ2-7, with 11 nucleotides matching TRBD1. The germline CDR1 and CDR2 sequences are SQVTM and ANQGSEA. This CDR3 is built from 15 residues. The CDR3 here is CSVESDRGRSYEQHF. The CDR3 nucleotides are TGCAGCGTTGAATCGGACAGGGGGCGCAGTTACGAGCAGCACTTC.

This clonotype was detected only a few times. The chain has TRBV3-1 and TRBJ1-2; D is uncertain. Trimming cost V 3 bases and J 5 bases, with 16 bases left between them. The germline CDR1 and CDR2 sequences are LGHDT and YNNKEL (reference sequence). CDR3 size: 15 residues. The CDR3, as DNA: TGTGCCAGCAGCCATCTATACAGCCTGACGTATGGCTACACCTTC. The encoded protein is CASSHLYSLTYGYTF.

The J gene is TRBJ2-5, the V gene TRBV24-1; 10 bases fit TRBD1. Trimming removed 4 bases from V and 5 bases from J; junction bases left unmatched: 6. The CDR3 length is 15 residues. Germline CDR1 and CDR2: KGHDR and SFDVKD. The CDR3 protein is CATSDRTGGEETQYF. CDR3 coding DNA: TGTGCCACCAGTGACCGGACAGGGGGGGAGGAGACCCAGTACTTC.

Of note for this clonotype: The junction departs from germline at one end; a sequencing error may be responsible. The chain couples TRBV2 to TRBJ2-7; D ambiguous. The CDR3 contains 10 residues. Germline CDR1 SNHLY, CDR2 FYNNEI. In DNA, the CDR3 is TGTGCCAGCAGTCCCCGGCATGCCCTCTTC. This codes for CASSPRHALF.

This clonotype was seen a handful of times. The chain uses TRBV12-5 and TRBJ1-1, with a possible D match to TRBD1 (6 bases). Germline CDR1 and CDR2: LGHNT and FRNRAP. The CDR3 length is 17 residues. Trimming removed 5 bases at V and 1 base at J, with 20 bases between. The CDR3 sequence is CASGPGSGGLWNTEAFF. The CDR3 nucleotides read TGTGCTAGTGGTCCCGGATCTGGGGGCTTGTGGAACACTGAAGCTTTCTTT.

The chain carries TRBV3-1 and TRBJ2-7, with 7 bases lining up with TRBD2. Germline CDR1 is LGHDT and CDR2 is YNNKEL (reference sequence). Losses at the gene ends were 1 base for V and 6 bases for J; bases not matched to a gene: 21. The length of the CDR3 is 19 residues. CDR3 residues: CASSQAPPMGTGGASEQYF. CDR3 coding DNA: TGTGCCAGCAGCCAAGCGCCCCCAATGGGGACGGGAGGTGCCAGCGAGCAGTACTTC.

The chain employs TRBV13 and TRBJ1-2, with TRBD1 identical over 9 bases. V was clipped by 0 bases and J by 2 bases; unmatched bases: 7. The germline V gene has CDR1 PRHDT and CDR2 FYEKMQ (reference sequence). The CDR3 has 17 amino acids. The CDR3 nucleotides read TGTGCCAGCAGCTTAGGCGGGACAGGGCAAAAAAACTATGGCTACACCTTC. Translated: CASSLGGTGQKNYGYTF.

This clonotype turned up a few times. The rearrangement uses TRBV7-3 and TRBJ2-2; D is uncertain. V shed 4 bases and J shed 7 bases, with 10 bases lying between them. The CDR3 consists of 13 residues. Germline loops: CDR1 SGHTA, CDR2 FQGTGA. In DNA, the CDR3 is TGTGCCAGCAGCTCCGGACCCCTCGGGGAGCTGTTTTTT. Protein: CASSSGPLGELFF. The full variable domain, with the rest looked up from reference TRBV7-3 and TRBJ2-2, is GAGVSQTPSNKVTEKGKYVELRCDPISGHTALYWYRQSLGQGPEFLIYFQGTGAADDSGLPNDRFFAVRPEGSVSTLKIQRTERGDSAVYLCASSSGPLGELFFGEGSRLTVL.

CDR3: CASSPKVAGLSYEQYF. The CDR3 region has the DNA TGTGCCAGCAGTCCCAAGGTAGCGGGCCTCTCCTACGAGCAGTACTTC. The chain carries TRBV28 and TRBJ2-7, with TRBD2 matching over 7 bases. After removal of 5 bases from V and 0 bases from J, the junction contained 10 bases not matched to a gene. Germline values: CDR1 MDHEN, CDR2 SYDVKM. The CDR3 has 16 residues.

In this sample, this clonotype turned up a few times. V usage is TRBV6-2 or TRBV6-3 and J usage is TRBJ2-1; 11 bases map to TRBD1. The V gene's germline CDR1 is MNHEY and CDR2 SVGEGT. The CDR3 contains 18 residues. Unmatched junction bases numbered 7, after V lost 2 bases and J lost 1 base. CDR3 in DNA: TGTGCCAGCAGTTACCCCCGGGACAGGGGGAGGTCCTACAATGAGCAGTTCTTC. Protein sequence: CASSYPRDRGRSYNEQFF.

The chain carries TRBV7-9 and TRBJ2-7; D gene uncertain. The CDR3 extends over 15 amino acids. CDR1 SEHNR and CDR2 FQNEAQ come from the germline V gene (reference sequence). V was trimmed by 5 bases and J by 2 bases, leaving 16 bases between them. In DNA form, the CDR3 reads TGTGCCAGCAGCCCGCCTGGCTTCAACGCCTACGAGCAGTACTTC. Amino acids: CASSPPGFNAYEQYF.

The V call is TRBV5-1, the J call TRBJ1-1; the D gene is possibly TRBD1 (6 bases). Germline values: CDR1 SGHRS, CDR2 YFSETQ. Trimming took 3 bases from V and 0 from J, leaving 12 bases between them. The length of the CDR3 is 15 residues. The DNA of the CDR3 is TGCGCCAGCAGCTCGGTACAGGGCGTGAACACTGAAGCTTTCTTT. Amino acids: CASSSVQGVNTEAFF.

This clonotype was detected a few times. The chain couples TRBV7-9 to TRBJ2-7; no clear D. The CDR3 extends over 15 amino acids. Trimming stripped 4 bases from V and 1 base from J, with 14 bases between. Looked up from germline, CDR1 is SEHNR and CDR2 is FQNEAQ (reference sequence). CDR3 in amino acids: CASSSLWAESYEQYF. Written as DNA, the CDR3 is TGTGCCAGCAGCTCGCTTTGGGCCGAGTCCTACGAGCAGTACTTC.

J is TRBJ1-1 and V is TRBV7-9; unclear D gene. CDR1 and CDR2 from the germline V gene are SEHNR and FQNEAQ (reference sequence). The CDR3 spans 12 residues. The V gene lost 5 bases and the J gene lost 3 bases, with 7 bases spanning the gap. As DNA, the CDR3 is TGTGCCAGCAGCCACCTGCACACTGAAGCTTTCTTT. Its protein is CASSHLHTEAFF.

The chain combines TRBV15 with TRBJ2-5, with a possible D match to TRBD2 (6 bases). The germline V and J ends were trimmed by 1 base and 5 bases, with 14 bases remaining between them. CDR1 and CDR2 from the germline V gene are LNHNV and YYDKDF (reference sequence). This CDR3 region has 15 residues. The CDR3 is CATSRVVPGRETQYF. For the CDR3, the DNA is TGTGCCACCAGCAGAGTGGTCCCAGGGAGGGAGACCCAGTACTTC.

Many counts were recorded for this clonotype. The rearrangement links TRBV24-1 to TRBJ1-2; D unclear. Per the germline V gene, CDR1 is KGHDR and CDR2 is SFDVKD. The V end was cut by 6 bases, the J end by 3 bases, with 10 bases between. The CDR3 runs to 13 residues. The CDR3 DNA reads as TGTGCCACCAGTAATGGCGGTGACTATGGCTACACCTTC. Translation gives CATSNGGDYGYTF.

Note on this clonotype: The CDR3 does not close with the conserved phenylalanine or tryptophan, likely indicating a read error. The CDR3 here is CASSPNPQGFGLSVYTS. The CDR3 nucleotides read TGTGCCAGCAGTCCAAATCCGCAGGGTTTTGGGCTATCGGTCTACACCTCC. The rearrangement links TRBV28 to TRBJ1-2; tentative D call: TRBD1 (5 bases). V was trimmed by 5 bases and J by 10 bases, leaving 29 bases between them. Germline CDR1 reads MDHEN; CDR2 reads SYDVKM. The CDR3 covers 17 residues.

This clonotype was detected a few times. V and J are TRBV11-2 and TRBJ2-7; 7 bases agree with TRBD2. The CDR3 runs 14 residues. V shed 8 bases and J 2 bases; nucleotides not matched to a gene: 9. From germline, CDR1 is SGHAT and CDR2 FQNNGV. The CDR3 protein is CASDGGSGPYEQYF. In nucleotides, the CDR3 is TGTGCCAGCGACGGGGGTAGCGGGCCCTACGAGCAGTACTTC. Full variable domain (outside the CDR3, taken from reference TRBV11-2 and TRBJ2-7): EAGVAQSPRYKIIEKRQSVAFWCNPISGHATLYWYQQILGQGPKLLIQFQNNGVVDDSQLPKDRFSAERLKGVDSTLKIQPAKLEDSAVYLCASDGGSGPYEQYFGPGTRLTVT.

This clonotype occurred many times. The chain joins TRBV12-3 or TRBV12-4 to TRBJ2-5; possibly TRBD2 for D (6 bases). V shed 3 bases and J shed 3 bases, with 11 bases lying between them. CDR3 length: 14 residues. DNA for the CDR3: TGTGCCAGCAGTTTTATGGGCGGGGAAGAGACCCAGTACTTC. Translating gives CASSFMGGEETQYF.

This clonotype occurred many times. The chain is built from TRBV12-3 or TRBV12-4 and TRBJ1-2; D uncertain. This CDR3 is built from 13 residues. V was clipped by 8 bases and J by 5 bases, with 15 bases between them. As DNA, the CDR3 is TGTGCCAGCCTTTCACGCGAGGAGTATGGCTACACCTTC. This gives the protein CASLSREEYGYTF.

In its sample, this clonotype was seen a few times. One end of the junction varies from germline; a read error may be responsible. This sequence joins TRBV10-2 and TRBJ2-2; D ambiguous. The CDR3 sequence is 12 residues long. Germline CDR1 WSHSY, CDR2 SAAADI. CDR3 in amino acids: CASSLVLGELFF. Here the CDR3 DNA reads TGTGCCAGCAGCTTAGTCCTCGGGGAGCTGTTTTTT.